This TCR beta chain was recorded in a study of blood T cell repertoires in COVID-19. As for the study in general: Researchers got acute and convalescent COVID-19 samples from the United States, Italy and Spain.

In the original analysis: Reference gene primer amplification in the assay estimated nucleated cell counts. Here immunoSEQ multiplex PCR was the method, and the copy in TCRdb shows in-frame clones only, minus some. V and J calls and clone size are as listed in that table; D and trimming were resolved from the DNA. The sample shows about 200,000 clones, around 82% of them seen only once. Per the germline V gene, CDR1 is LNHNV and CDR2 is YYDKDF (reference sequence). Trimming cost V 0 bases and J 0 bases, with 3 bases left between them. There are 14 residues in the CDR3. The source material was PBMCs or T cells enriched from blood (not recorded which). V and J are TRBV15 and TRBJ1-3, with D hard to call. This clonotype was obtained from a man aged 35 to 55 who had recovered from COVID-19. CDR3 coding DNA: TGTGCCACCAGCAGAGACTTCTCTGGAAACACCATATATTTT. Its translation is CATSRDFSGNTIYF. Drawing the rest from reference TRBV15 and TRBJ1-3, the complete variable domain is DAMVIQNPRYQVTQFGKPVTLSCSQTLNHNVMYWYQQKSSQAPKLLFHYYDKDFNNEADTPDNFQSRRPNTSFCFLDIRSPGLGDTAMYLCATSRDFSGNTIYFGEGSWLTVV.